This T cell receptor (beta chain) was recovered during a study of cytomegalovirus exposure and HLA in healthy donors. Germline CDR1 SEHNR, CDR2 FQNEAQ (reference sequence). V was pared by 5 bases and J by 8 bases, with 31 bases between. The CDR3 spans 19 residues. The PCR contained 60 Vbeta and 13 Jbeta primers. Sequencing was performed with immunoSEQ multiplex PCR; in TCRdb, only in-frame clones are kept and a portion is missing. The sample holds more than 100,000 clones; around 86% are singletons and the top ten take about 7.4%. The receptor was derived from a woman aged 45-65 years in good health and CMV-seropositive. The chain recombines TRBV7-9 with TRBJ1-3; D is possibly TRBD1 (6 bases). Sequencing input: PBMCs. CDR3: CASSPYPSGQFEDRDTIYF. CDR3 coding DNA: TGTGCCAGCAGCCCCTATCCTAGCGGACAGTTTGAAGATCGGGACACCATATATTTT.